This record covers a single T cell receptor (beta chain). Antigen specificity is unknown. The data stem from a study of CD4 T cell repertoires in COVID-19. Overall study context: Other coronavirus spike proteins restimulated relabeled CFSE-low cells expanded with IL-2 for 10 days. The study, taken as a whole, reports: In SARS-CoV and/or HKU1 spike cultures, between roughly 7 and 25% of SARS-CoV-2 clonotypes reappeared.

Sequencing used immunoSEQ multiplex PCR; TCRdb keeps in-frame clones, though not all of them. The sample holds 60,000 to 90,000 clones, 83% seen once. V was shortened by 3 bases and J by 7 bases, with 6 bases between the two germline ends. The CDR3 is made up of 11 amino acids. Germline V CDR1 and CDR2: MNHNS, SASEGT. Sequenced here: CD4+ T cells from peripheral blood, sampled after recovery from COVID-19. The chain has TRBV6-1 and TRBJ1-2; D uncertain. The source is a human donor who had COVID-19. CDR3 in DNA: TGTGCCAGCAGTGACACATTTGGCTACACCTTC. It specifies CASSDTFGYTF.